These T cell receptor beta chains were read from a single sample in a study of early T cells in non-severe SARS-CoV-2 infection. A single record per CDR3 protein comes from TCRdb applying MiXCR to the 5' RACE reads. This sample has just under 85,000 distinct CDR3 sequences, with more than 9% found just once. The specimen was whole blood, collected at baseline. The receptors stem from an adult who was a healthcare worker with PCR-confirmed SARS-CoV-2 infection or an uninfected control (not recorded which). The CDR3 runs from the conserved cysteine through the conserved F or W.

TRBV6-5	CASTATGGSYEQYF
TRBV28	CASRSDRVFSYEQYF
TRBV20-1	CSAHPGETQYF
TRBV28	CATHTPITGELFF
TRBV7-2	CASSFGLAGSARYNEQFF
TRBV20-1	CSAPNSGRAGETQYF
TRBV19	CASRGGTINNEQFF
TRBV25-1	CASLNGIGNEQFF
TRBV19	CASSPSGVPPYEQYF
TRBV7-2	CASSFRLAGITDTQYF
TRBV27	CASSFGPYNSPLHF
TRBV2	CASRRDAGELFF
TRBV30	CAWSVPSVADTQYF
TRBV29-1	CSVEDVTGAGREKLFF
TRBV7-9	CASSPRGTGDTEQFF
TRBV28	CASSPGPSSYEQYF
TRBV5-1	CASSLGHSLAKNIQYF
TRBV4-1	CASSNRGTGANVLTF
TRBV6-5	CASSYAGEQFF
TRBV4-2	CASSQPIGGTSEQFF
TRBV4-1	CASSETHQGNEKLFF
TRBV6-5	CASSAGGLETQYF
TRBV20-1	CSAREADRGQIEQFF
TRBV4-1	CASSQPGGGNEKLFF
TRBV11-2	CASSFGAATETQYF